Listed here is a single TCR beta chain. The sample is drawn from a study of blood T cell repertoires in COVID-19. Background on the study: Italy, Spain and the United States were the sources of the convalescent and acute COVID-19 samples. Sources were T cells, B-cell-depleted T cells, or PBMCs; the material itself was cDNA or gDNA.

Per the authors' pipeline: Counts of nucleated cells, estimated from reference gene primer amplification, were obtained. The assay was immunoSEQ multiplex PCR, and TCRdb's table has in-frame clones only and misses some. V and J calls and clone size come straight from that table; D and trimming were deduced from the DNA. The data show 250,000 to 400,000 clones, around 87% seen once. Sequenced sample: peripheral blood. The receptor was derived from a man aged 50 to 60 with active or convalescent COVID-19.

The CDR3 sequence is CASSPLTSGSGDTQYF. In DNA form, the CDR3 reads TGCGCCAGCAGCCCCCTGACTAGCGGGAGTGGAGATACGCAGTATTTT. V usage is TRBV5-1 and J usage is TRBJ2-3, with 12 positions matching TRBD2. J gave up 5 bases and V 4 bases, and 8 bases lay outside the gene matches. Looked up from germline, CDR1 is SGHRS and CDR2 is YFSETQ. The CDR3 is 16 residues long.